The rows below give T cell receptor beta chains drawn from one sample of a study of blood T cell repertoires in COVID-19. Produced via immunoSEQ multiplex PCR; TCRdb's table is partial and in-frame only. The data contain about 220,000 clones, around 88% of them seen just once; the ten biggest clones take up roughly 2.3%. The sample was PBMCs or T cells enriched from blood (not recorded which). Source of these receptors: a woman in her forties with acute COVID-19. Both conserved end residues are part of each CDR3. The order of the fields is J gene, D gene, V gene, CDR3 length, clone size, CDR3 DNA, CDR3 protein. The D gene is left open where the match is weak. Some rows mark clone size as missing; the rest say once, few, many or name a class of expanded clone.

j_gene: TRBJ1-5
d_gene: .
v_gene: TRBV27
len: 14
abundance: .
CDR3nt: TGTGCCAGCAGTTTTCAGTATAGCAATCAGCCCCAGCATTTT
CDR3aa: CASSFQYSNQPQHF

j_gene: TRBJ2-3
d_gene: .
v_gene: TRBV6-4
len: 14
abundance: few
CDR3nt: TGTGCCAGCAGTGAGTCCGGGGACACAGATACGCAGTATTTT
CDR3aa: CASSESGDTDTQYF

j_gene: TRBJ1-1
d_gene: .
v_gene: TRBV18
len: 15
abundance: .
CDR3nt: TGTGCCAGCTCACAATCGGGACTGGGGAACACTGAAGCTTTCTTT
CDR3aa: CASSQSGLGNTEAFF

j_gene: TRBJ1-2
d_gene: .
v_gene: TRBV7-9
len: 12
abundance: once
CDR3nt: TGTGCCAGCAGCCGACAGGCCTATGGCTACACCTTC
CDR3aa: CASSRQAYGYTF

j_gene: TRBJ2-7
d_gene: TRBD1
v_gene: TRBV12-3/TRBV12-4
len: 13
abundance: .
CDR3nt: TGTGCCAGCAGTCCGGTGACCGGGACAGGGCAGTACTTC
CDR3aa: CASSPVTGTGQYF

j_gene: TRBJ2-3
d_gene: TRBD2
v_gene: TRBV6-2/TRBV6-3
len: 16
abundance: once
CDR3nt: TGTGCCAGCAGTCCCCCGGGACTAGCGGGACAAGATACGCAGTATTTT
CDR3aa: CASSPPGLAGQDTQYF

j_gene: TRBJ1-1
d_gene: .
v_gene: TRBV3-1/TRBV3-2
len: 15
abundance: .
CDR3nt: TGTGCCAGCAGCCCCTCGTTGGGGGAGGGCACTGAAGCTTTCTTT
CDR3aa: CASSPSLGEGTEAFF

j_gene: TRBJ2-5
d_gene: TRBD1
v_gene: TRBV28
len: 15
abundance: .
CDR3nt: TGTGCCAGCATTCGGACAGGGGACTTCCAAGAGACCCAGTACTTC
CDR3aa: CASIRTGDFQETQYF

j_gene: TRBJ1-5
d_gene: TRBD1
v_gene: TRBV30
len: 14
abundance: .
CDR3nt: TGTGCCTGGAGCCAACAGGGGGCGCATCAGCCCCAGCATTTT
CDR3aa: CAWSQQGAHQPQHF

j_gene: TRBJ1-1
d_gene: .
v_gene: TRBV21-1
len: 15
abundance: .
CDR3nt: TGTGCCAGCAGCAAGGGATCAGGGGAGGGCACTGAAGCTTTCTTT
CDR3aa: CASSKGSGEGTEAFF

j_gene: TRBJ2-3
d_gene: .
v_gene: TRBV29-1
len: 14
abundance: .
CDR3nt: TGCAGCGTTGAAATAGGTCAGGGGAGAGATACGCAGTATTTT
CDR3aa: CSVEIGQGRDTQYF

j_gene: TRBJ1-2
d_gene: TRBD1
v_gene: TRBV7-8
len: 14
abundance: .
CDR3nt: TGTGCCAGCAGCTTAGGGGGGACAGCCTATGGCTACACCTTC
CDR3aa: CASSLGGTAYGYTF

j_gene: TRBJ2-5
d_gene: .
v_gene: TRBV11-3
len: 15
abundance: .
CDR3nt: TGTGCCAGCAGCTTTGTTTGGGGAGAACAAGAGACCCAGTACTTC
CDR3aa: CASSFVWGEQETQYF

j_gene: TRBJ2-3
d_gene: TRBD2
v_gene: TRBV7-9
len: 18
abundance: .
CDR3nt: TGTGCCAGCAGCTTGGACGGACTAGCGGGAGTATACACAGATACGCAGTATTTT
CDR3aa: CASSLDGLAGVYTDTQYF

j_gene: TRBJ2-4
d_gene: TRBD2
v_gene: TRBV19
len: 15
abundance: .
CDR3nt: TGTGCCAGTGGGACTAGCGGGAGCCTCAAAAACATTCAGTACTTC
CDR3aa: CASGTSGSLKNIQYF

j_gene: TRBJ1-5
d_gene: .
v_gene: TRBV27
len: 13
abundance: .
CDR3nt: TGTGCCAGCAGCCTGACAGGTTCTCAGCCCCAGCATTTT
CDR3aa: CASSLTGSQPQHF

j_gene: TRBJ2-3
d_gene: TRBD2
v_gene: TRBV5-1
len: 16
abundance: once
CDR3nt: TGCGCCAGCAGCGCGGCAGCGGGGGACCCGGTAGATACGCAGTATTTT
CDR3aa: CASSAAAGDPVDTQYF

j_gene: TRBJ2-2
d_gene: TRBD1
v_gene: TRBV10-1
len: 14
abundance: .
CDR3nt: TGCGCCAGCCGGGGACAGCCCGAGGCCGGGGAGCTGTTTTTT
CDR3aa: CASRGQPEAGELFF

j_gene: TRBJ1-1
d_gene: .
v_gene: TRBV30
len: 10
abundance: .
CDR3nt: TGTGCCTGGGGGGACATTGAAGCTTTCTTT
CDR3aa: CAWGDIEAFF

j_gene: TRBJ1-2
d_gene: TRBD1
v_gene: TRBV11-2
len: 13
abundance: .
CDR3nt: TGTGCCAGCAGCCAGGGGACAGTCGCTGGCTACACCTTC
CDR3aa: CASSQGTVAGYTF

j_gene: TRBJ1-1
d_gene: .
v_gene: TRBV3-1/TRBV3-2
len: 13
abundance: .
CDR3nt: TGTGCCAGCAGCCAAGTCGGTATCACTGAAGCTTTCTTT
CDR3aa: CASSQVGITEAFF

j_gene: TRBJ2-3
d_gene: .
v_gene: TRBV20-1
len: 14
abundance: .
CDR3nt: TGCAGTGCTAGTAACAGGGCCCGCACAGATACGCAGTATTTT
CDR3aa: CSASNRARTDTQYF

j_gene: TRBJ2-3
d_gene: TRBD2
v_gene: TRBV7-2
len: 14
abundance: .
CDR3nt: TGTGCCAGCAGCTTATTTAGCGGGACAGATACGCAGTATTTT
CDR3aa: CASSLFSGTDTQYF

j_gene: TRBJ2-1
d_gene: TRBD2
v_gene: TRBV5-1
len: 15
abundance: .
CDR3nt: TGCGCCAGCAGGACCCAACTAGCGGCATACAATGAGCAGTTCTTC
CDR3aa: CASRTQLAAYNEQFF

j_gene: TRBJ2-2
d_gene: .
v_gene: TRBV5-4
len: 14
abundance: .
CDR3nt: TGTGCCAGCAGCTCCCAAACTAGCACCGGGGAGCTGTTTTTT
CDR3aa: CASSSQTSTGELFF

j_gene: TRBJ1-5
d_gene: TRBD1
v_gene: TRBV15
len: 13
abundance: .
CDR3nt: TGTGCCACCAGTAGGGGACAGGGTAAGCCCCAGCATTTT
CDR3aa: CATSRGQGKPQHF

j_gene: TRBJ1-4
d_gene: .
v_gene: TRBV12-3/TRBV12-4
len: 12
abundance: .
CDR3nt: TGTGCCAGCAGTTGGACACCTGAAAAACTGTTTTTT
CDR3aa: CASSWTPEKLFF

j_gene: TRBJ1-4
d_gene: .
v_gene: TRBV9
len: 15
abundance: .
CDR3nt: TGTGCCAGCAGCGTAGCGGGACTAGGTAATGAAAAACTGTTTTTT
CDR3aa: CASSVAGLGNEKLFF

j_gene: TRBJ1-2
d_gene: TRBD1
v_gene: TRBV6-4
len: 14
abundance: .
CDR3nt: TGTGCCAGCAGGCCATCGACAGGGGCGGATGGCTACACCTTC
CDR3aa: CASRPSTGADGYTF

j_gene: TRBJ1-5
d_gene: .
v_gene: TRBV21-1
len: 17
abundance: .
CDR3nt: TGTGCCAGCAGCAAAGCCAGAGAGGACAGGGGAAATCAGCCCCAGCATTTT
CDR3aa: CASSKAREDRGNQPQHF

j_gene: TRBJ2-7
d_gene: TRBD1
v_gene: TRBV19
len: 13
abundance: few
CDR3nt: TGTGCCAGTAGTGTGACAGGGGGCGGCGAGCAGTACTTC
CDR3aa: CASSVTGGGEQYF

j_gene: TRBJ1-1
d_gene: .
v_gene: TRBV7-9
len: 17
abundance: .
CDR3nt: TGTGCCAGCAGCTTAGTTTTCGGACTCTCAATGAACACTGAAGCTTTCTTT
CDR3aa: CASSLVFGLSMNTEAFF

j_gene: TRBJ1-6
d_gene: .
v_gene: TRBV30
len: 14
abundance: once
CDR3nt: TGTGCTTTTCACTACAGGGCTGGTAATTCACCCCTCCACTTT
CDR3aa: CAFHYRAGNSPLHF

j_gene: TRBJ1-1
d_gene: .
v_gene: TRBV9
len: 17
abundance: once
CDR3nt: TGTGCCAGCAGCTCCGATGGGGGGGGTGTAAGGAACACTGAAGCTTTCTTT
CDR3aa: CASSSDGGGVRNTEAFF

j_gene: TRBJ1-6
d_gene: .
v_gene: TRBV15
len: 17
abundance: .
CDR3nt: TGTGCCACCAGCAGAGAGGACAAAGCCTCCTATAATTCACCCCTCCACTTT
CDR3aa: CATSREDKASYNSPLHF

j_gene: TRBJ2-5
d_gene: .
v_gene: TRBV18
len: 13
abundance: .
CDR3nt: TGTGCCAGCTCGCGGGACCCGCAAGAGACCCAGTACTTC
CDR3aa: CASSRDPQETQYF

j_gene: TRBJ2-3
d_gene: .
v_gene: TRBV3-1/TRBV3-2
len: 15
abundance: .
CDR3nt: TGTGCCAGCAGCCAAGGTCGGGTCGCCACAGATACGCAGTATTTT
CDR3aa: CASSQGRVATDTQYF

j_gene: TRBJ2-5
d_gene: TRBD2
v_gene: TRBV7-2
len: 15
abundance: .
CDR3nt: TGTGCCAGCAGCTTAGTAGCGGGAGTCCAAGAGACCCAGTACTTC
CDR3aa: CASSLVAGVQETQYF

j_gene: TRBJ1-3
d_gene: .
v_gene: TRBV5-1
len: 16
abundance: .
CDR3nt: TGCGCCAGCAGCTTGGCCGCCCTACGCTCTGGAAACACCATATATTTT
CDR3aa: CASSLAALRSGNTIYF

j_gene: TRBJ2-3
d_gene: .
v_gene: TRBV3-1/TRBV3-2
len: 13
abundance: once
CDR3nt: TGTGCCAGCAGCCTTCGCCGGGGAGATACGCAGTATTTT
CDR3aa: CASSLRRGDTQYF

j_gene: TRBJ2-1
d_gene: TRBD2
v_gene: TRBV3-1/TRBV3-2
len: 14
abundance: .
CDR3nt: TGTGCCAGCAGCCGATGGACTAGCTCAAATGAGCAGTTCTTC
CDR3aa: CASSRWTSSNEQFF

j_gene: TRBJ2-3
d_gene: TRBD2
v_gene: TRBV5-1
len: 16
abundance: .
CDR3nt: TGCGCCAGCAAATCTTGGGGACTAGCGGCTACAGATACGCAGTATTTT
CDR3aa: CASKSWGLAATDTQYF

j_gene: TRBJ2-3
d_gene: TRBD2
v_gene: TRBV19
len: 15
abundance: many
CDR3nt: TGTGCCAGTAGTAAAACTAGCGGGGCCACAGATACGCAGTATTTT
CDR3aa: CASSKTSGATDTQYF

j_gene: TRBJ1-5
d_gene: TRBD1
v_gene: TRBV19
len: 15
abundance: few
CDR3nt: TGTGCCAGTACCGCGGACAGGAAAAGCAATCAGCCCCAGCATTTT
CDR3aa: CASTADRKSNQPQHF

j_gene: TRBJ1-6
d_gene: .
v_gene: TRBV20-1
len: 11
abundance: .
CDR3nt: TGCAGTGCGATTGTTAATTCAGGCCTCCACTTT
CDR3aa: CSAIVNSGLHF

j_gene: TRBJ2-1
d_gene: TRBD2
v_gene: TRBV4-2
len: 20
abundance: .
CDR3nt: TGTGCCAGCAGCCAAGTTAAATTCCGCGGGGGGCCGTTACCTTACAATGAGCAGTTCTTC
CDR3aa: CASSQVKFRGGPLPYNEQFF

j_gene: TRBJ2-1
d_gene: .
v_gene: TRBV18
len: 13
abundance: .
CDR3nt: TGTGCCAGCTCACCCAACTCGGGTGATGAGCAGTTCTTC
CDR3aa: CASSPNSGDEQFF

j_gene: TRBJ2-5
d_gene: TRBD2
v_gene: TRBV3-1/TRBV3-2
len: 16
abundance: .
CDR3nt: TGTGCCAGCAGCCAAGGACTAGCGGGAGTATCTGAGACCCAGTACTTC
CDR3aa: CASSQGLAGVSETQYF

j_gene: TRBJ1-2
d_gene: .
v_gene: TRBV7-9
len: 13
abundance: .
CDR3nt: TGTGCCAGCAGCCCGCGGCAGGGCTGGAGCTACACCTTC
CDR3aa: CASSPRQGWSYTF